This record looks at one TCR beta chain sequence and its context. This sample is drawn from a study of cytomegalovirus exposure and HLA in healthy donors. Primers: 60 Vbeta forward and 13 Jbeta reverse. Sequencing was performed with immunoSEQ multiplex PCR; in TCRdb, only in-frame clones are kept and a portion is missing. The sample lists about 150,000 clones, roughly 70% occurring once. V was clipped by 5 bases and J by 5 bases, with 10 bases between them. Looked up from germline, CDR1 is SGHTA and CDR2 is FQGTGA. The CDR3 extends over 13 amino acids. Sequencing input: PBMCs. This TCR was recovered from a man aged 25 to 45 in good health and CMV-seropositive. The chain carries TRBV7-3 and TRBJ2-1, with a tentative D call TRBD2 (5 bases). The CDR3 coding sequence is TGTGCCAGCAGCCTGAAAGCGGACAATGAGCAGTTCTTC. Amino acid sequence: CASSLKADNEQFF. The full variable domain, completed using reference TRBV7-3 and TRBJ2-1, is GAGVSQTPSNKVTEKGKYVELRCDPISGHTALYWYRQSLGQGPEFLIYFQGTGAADDSGLPNDRFFAVRPEGSVSTLKIQRTERGDSAVYLCASSLKADNEQFFGPGTRLTVL.